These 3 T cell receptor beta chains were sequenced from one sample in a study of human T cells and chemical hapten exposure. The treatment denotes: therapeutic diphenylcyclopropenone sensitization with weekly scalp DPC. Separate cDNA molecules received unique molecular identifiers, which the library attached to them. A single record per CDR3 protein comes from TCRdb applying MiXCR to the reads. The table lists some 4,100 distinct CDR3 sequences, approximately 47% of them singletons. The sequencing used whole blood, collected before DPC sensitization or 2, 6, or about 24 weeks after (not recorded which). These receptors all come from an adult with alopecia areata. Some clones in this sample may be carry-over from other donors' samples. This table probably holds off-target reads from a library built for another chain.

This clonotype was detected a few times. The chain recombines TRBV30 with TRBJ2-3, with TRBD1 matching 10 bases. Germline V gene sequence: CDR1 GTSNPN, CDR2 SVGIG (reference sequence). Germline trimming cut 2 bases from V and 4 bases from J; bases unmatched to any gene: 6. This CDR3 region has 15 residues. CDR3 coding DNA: TGTGCCTGGAGTTCCACCGGGACAGGGGCAGATACGCAGTATTTT. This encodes CAWSSTGTGADTQYF.

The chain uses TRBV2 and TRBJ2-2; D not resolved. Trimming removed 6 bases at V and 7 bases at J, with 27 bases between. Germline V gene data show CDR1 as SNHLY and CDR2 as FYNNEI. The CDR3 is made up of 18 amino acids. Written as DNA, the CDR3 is TGTGCCAGCAGCCGGAGATCCTTCCAGGTCTTAGGCCACGGGGAGCTGTTTTTT. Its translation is CASSRRSFQVLGHGELFF. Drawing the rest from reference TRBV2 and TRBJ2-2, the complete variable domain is EPEVTQTPSHQVTQMGQEVILRCVPISNHLYFYWYRQILGQKVEFLVSFYNNEISEKSEIFDDQFSVERPDGSNFTLKIRSTKLEDSAMYFCASSRRSFQVLGHGELFFGEGSRLTVL.

CDR3 nucleotides: TGTGCCAGCAGTAAGGACAGCATCTCCTACGAGCAGTACTTC. It is translated as CASSKDSISYEQYF. The chain links TRBV5-4 to TRBJ2-7; D might be TRBD1 (6 bases). The CDR3 runs to 14 residues. The germline V and J ends were trimmed by 5 bases and 0 bases, with 12 bases remaining between them. Per germline, CDR1 SGHNT and CDR2 YYREEE (reference sequence).